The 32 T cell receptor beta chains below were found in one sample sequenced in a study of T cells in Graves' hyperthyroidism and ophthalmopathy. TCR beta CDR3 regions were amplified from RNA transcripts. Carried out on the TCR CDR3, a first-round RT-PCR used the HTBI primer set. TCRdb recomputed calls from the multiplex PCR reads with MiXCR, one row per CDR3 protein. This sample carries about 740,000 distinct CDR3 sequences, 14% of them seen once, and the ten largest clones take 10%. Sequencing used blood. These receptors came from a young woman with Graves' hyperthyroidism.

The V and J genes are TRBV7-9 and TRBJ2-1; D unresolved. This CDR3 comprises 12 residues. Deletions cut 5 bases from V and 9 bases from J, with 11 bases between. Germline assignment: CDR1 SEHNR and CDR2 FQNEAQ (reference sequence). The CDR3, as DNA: TGTGCCAGCAGCCCGGGCTCCGGTGAGCAGTTCTTC. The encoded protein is CASSPGSGEQFF.

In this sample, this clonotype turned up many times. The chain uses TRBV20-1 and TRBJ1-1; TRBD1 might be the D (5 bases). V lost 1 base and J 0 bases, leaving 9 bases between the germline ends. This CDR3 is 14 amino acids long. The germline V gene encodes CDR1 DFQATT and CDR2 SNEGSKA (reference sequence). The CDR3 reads CSARGWDLNTEAFF. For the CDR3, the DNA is TGCAGTGCTAGAGGATGGGACCTGAACACTGAAGCTTTCTTT.

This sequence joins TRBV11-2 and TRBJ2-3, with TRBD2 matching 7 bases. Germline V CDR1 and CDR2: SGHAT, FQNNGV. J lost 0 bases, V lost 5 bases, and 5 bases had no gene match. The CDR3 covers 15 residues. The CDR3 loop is CASSRSGLSTDTQYF. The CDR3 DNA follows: TGTGCCAGCAGCCGTAGCGGGCTGAGCACAGATACGCAGTATTTT.

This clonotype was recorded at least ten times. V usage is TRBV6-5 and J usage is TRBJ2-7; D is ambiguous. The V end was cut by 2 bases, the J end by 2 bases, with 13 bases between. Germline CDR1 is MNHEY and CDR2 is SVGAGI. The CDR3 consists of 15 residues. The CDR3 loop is CASSYTAQVPYEQYF. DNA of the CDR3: TGTGCCAGCAGTTACACCGCCCAGGTACCCTACGAGCAGTACTTC.

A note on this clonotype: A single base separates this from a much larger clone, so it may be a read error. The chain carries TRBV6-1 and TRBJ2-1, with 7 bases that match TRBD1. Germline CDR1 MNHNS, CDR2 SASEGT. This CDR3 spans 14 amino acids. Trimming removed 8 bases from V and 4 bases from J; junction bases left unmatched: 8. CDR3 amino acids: CASRSSGQYNEQFF. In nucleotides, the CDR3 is TGTGCCAGCCGATCGTCGGGACAGTACAATGAGCAGTTCTTC.

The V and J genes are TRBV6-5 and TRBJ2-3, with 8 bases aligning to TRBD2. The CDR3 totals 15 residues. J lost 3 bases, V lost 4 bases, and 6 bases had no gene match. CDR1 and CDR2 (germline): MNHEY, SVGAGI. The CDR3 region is CASSSVAGKTDTQYF. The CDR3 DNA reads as TGTGCCAGCAGTTCCGTAGCGGGAAAGACAGATACGCAGTATTTT.

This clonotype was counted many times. The DNA of the CDR3 is TGTGCCAGCAGCTTAGGATTCGGACACGGACTAGCGGGAGAGACCCAGTACTTC. This sequence encodes CASSLGFGHGLAGETQYF. The V call is TRBV7-2, the J call TRBJ2-5, with 11 nucleotides matching TRBD2. Germline trimming cut 1 base from V and 4 bases from J; bases unmatched to any gene: 11. This CDR3 has 18 amino acids. The germline gives CDR1 SGHTA, CDR2 FQGNSA.

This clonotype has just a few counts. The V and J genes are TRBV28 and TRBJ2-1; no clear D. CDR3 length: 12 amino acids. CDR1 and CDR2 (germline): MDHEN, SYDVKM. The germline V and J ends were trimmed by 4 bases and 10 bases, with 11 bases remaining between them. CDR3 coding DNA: TGTGCCAGCAGTTCGCCCCCGCACGAGCAGTTCTTC. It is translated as CASSSPPHEQFF.

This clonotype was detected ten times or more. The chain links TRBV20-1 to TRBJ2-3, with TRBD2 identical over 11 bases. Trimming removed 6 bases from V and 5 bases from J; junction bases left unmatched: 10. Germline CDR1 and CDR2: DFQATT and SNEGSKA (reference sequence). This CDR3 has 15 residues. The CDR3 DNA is TGCAGTGCCCGGCGCCAGCTAGCGGGAGGAGATACGCAGTATTTT. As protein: CSARRQLAGGDTQYF.

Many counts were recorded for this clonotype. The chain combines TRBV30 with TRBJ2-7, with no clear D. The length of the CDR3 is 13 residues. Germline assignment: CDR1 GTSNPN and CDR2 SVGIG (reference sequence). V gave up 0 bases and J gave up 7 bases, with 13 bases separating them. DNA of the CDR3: TGTGCCTGGAGTGTGAGTTGGGTTGGGGAGCAGTACTTC. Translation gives CAWSVSWVGEQYF.

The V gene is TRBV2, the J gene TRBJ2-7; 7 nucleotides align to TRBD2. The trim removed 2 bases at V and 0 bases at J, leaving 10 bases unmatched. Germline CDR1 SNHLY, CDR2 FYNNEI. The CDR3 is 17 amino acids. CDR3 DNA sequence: TGTGCCAGCAGTGAATTGGCTAGCGGCCTATCCTCCTACGAGCAGTACTTC. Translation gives CASSELASGLSSYEQYF.

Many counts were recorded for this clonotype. CDR3 bases: TGTGCCAGCAGGGCTAAGGGCACCGGGGAGCTGTTTTTT. Protein product: CASRAKGTGELFF. The rearrangement joins TRBV11-3 to TRBJ2-2, with unresolved D. V lost 6 bases to trimming and J lost 4 bases, with 9 bases between them. Germline loops: CDR1 SGHNT, CDR2 YENEEA. The CDR3 covers 13 residues.

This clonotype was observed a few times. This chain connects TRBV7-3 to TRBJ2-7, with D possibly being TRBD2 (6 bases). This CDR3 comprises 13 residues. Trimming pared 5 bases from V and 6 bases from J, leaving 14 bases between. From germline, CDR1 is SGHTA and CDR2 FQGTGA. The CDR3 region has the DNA TGTGCCAGCAGCGCATCACTAGCAGCCGAGCAGTACTTC. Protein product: CASSASLAAEQYF.

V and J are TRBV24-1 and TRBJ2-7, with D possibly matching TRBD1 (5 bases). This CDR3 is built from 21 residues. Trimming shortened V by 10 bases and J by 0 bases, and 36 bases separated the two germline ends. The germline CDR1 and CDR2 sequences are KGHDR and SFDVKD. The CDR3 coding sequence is TGTGCCACTCATGACCTGAACCCCCCCGGCATTGGGGCCAGGTCCTCCTACGAGCAGTACTTC. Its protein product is CATHDLNPPGIGARSSYEQYF.

As DNA, the CDR3 is TGTGCCAGCAGCCAGATAAGCGGGAGAACCGGGGAGCTGTTTTTT. Protein product: CASSQISGRTGELFF. The chain has TRBV4-2 and TRBJ2-2; 8 bases agree with TRBD2. Germline V gene sequence: CDR1 LGHNA, CDR2 YNFKEQ. V lost 3 bases, J lost 5 bases, and 5 bases stayed unmatched. The CDR3 has 15 residues.

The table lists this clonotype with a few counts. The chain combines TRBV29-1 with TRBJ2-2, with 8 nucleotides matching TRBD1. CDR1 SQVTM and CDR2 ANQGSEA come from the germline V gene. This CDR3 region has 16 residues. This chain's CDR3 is CTVMQGASLNTGELFF. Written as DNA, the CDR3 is TGCACCGTAATGCAGGGGGCATCGCTCAACACCGGGGAGCTGTTTTTT.

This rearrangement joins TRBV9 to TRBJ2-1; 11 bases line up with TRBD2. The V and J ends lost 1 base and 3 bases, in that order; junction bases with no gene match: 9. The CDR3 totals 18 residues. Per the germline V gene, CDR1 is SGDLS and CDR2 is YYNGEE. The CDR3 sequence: CASSVSVPGTSGYNEQFF. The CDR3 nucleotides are TGTGCCAGCAGCGTATCGGTACCGGGGACTAGCGGCTACAATGAGCAGTTCTTC.

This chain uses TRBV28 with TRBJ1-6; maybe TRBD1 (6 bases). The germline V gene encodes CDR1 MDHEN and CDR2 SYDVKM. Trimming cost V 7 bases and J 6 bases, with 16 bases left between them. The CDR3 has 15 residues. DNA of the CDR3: TGTGCCAGCACTAGTGGGCAGGGGCGTAATTCACCCCTCCACTTT. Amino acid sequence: CASTSGQGRNSPLHF. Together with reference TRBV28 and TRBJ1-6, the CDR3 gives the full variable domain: DVKVTQSSRYLVKRTGEKVFLECVQDMDHENMFWYRQDPGLGLRLIYFSYDVKMKEKGDIPEGYSVSREKKERFSLILESASTNQTSMYLCASTSGQGRNSPLHFGNGTRLTVT.

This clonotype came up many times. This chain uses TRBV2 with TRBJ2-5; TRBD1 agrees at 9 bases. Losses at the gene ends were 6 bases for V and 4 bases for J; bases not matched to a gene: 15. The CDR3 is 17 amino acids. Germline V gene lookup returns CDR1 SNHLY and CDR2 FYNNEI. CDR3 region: CASSRILTGGGAETQYF. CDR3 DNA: TGTGCCAGCAGCCGAATCCTTACAGGGGGCGGTGCAGAGACCCAGTACTTC.

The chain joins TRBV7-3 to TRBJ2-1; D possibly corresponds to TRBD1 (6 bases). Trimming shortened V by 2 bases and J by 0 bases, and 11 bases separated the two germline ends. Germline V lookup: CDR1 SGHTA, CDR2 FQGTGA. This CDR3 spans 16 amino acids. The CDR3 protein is CASSLFTGSSYNEQFF. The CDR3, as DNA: TGTGCCAGCAGCTTATTTACAGGGAGCTCCTACAATGAGCAGTTCTTC.

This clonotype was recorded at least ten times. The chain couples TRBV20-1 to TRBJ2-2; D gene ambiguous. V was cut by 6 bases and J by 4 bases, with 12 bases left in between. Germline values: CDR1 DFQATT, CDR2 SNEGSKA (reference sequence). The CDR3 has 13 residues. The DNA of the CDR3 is TGCAGTGCCCAGCGCACCGGCACCGGGGAGCTGTTTTTT. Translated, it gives CSAQRTGTGELFF.

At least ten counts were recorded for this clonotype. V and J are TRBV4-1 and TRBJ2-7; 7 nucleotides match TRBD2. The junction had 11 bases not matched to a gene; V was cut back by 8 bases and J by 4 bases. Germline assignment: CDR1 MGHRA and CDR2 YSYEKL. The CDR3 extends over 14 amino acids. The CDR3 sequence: CASALGLAEYEQYF. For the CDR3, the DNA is TGCGCCAGCGCCCTCGGTCTAGCGGAGTACGAGCAGTACTTC.

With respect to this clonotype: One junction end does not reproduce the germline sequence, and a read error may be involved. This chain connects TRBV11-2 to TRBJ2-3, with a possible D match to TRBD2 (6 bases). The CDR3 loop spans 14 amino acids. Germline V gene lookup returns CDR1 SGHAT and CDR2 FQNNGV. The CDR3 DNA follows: TGTGCCAGCAGCCCCGGAGGGAGCACAGATACGCAGTGTTTT. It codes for CASSPGGSTDTQCF.

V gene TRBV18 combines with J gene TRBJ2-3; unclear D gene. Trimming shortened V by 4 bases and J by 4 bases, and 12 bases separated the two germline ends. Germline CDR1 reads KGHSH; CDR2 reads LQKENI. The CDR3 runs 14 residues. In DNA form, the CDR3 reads TGTGCCAGCTCACTAGGTGTTACGGCAGATACGCAGTATTTT. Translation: CASSLGVTADTQYF.

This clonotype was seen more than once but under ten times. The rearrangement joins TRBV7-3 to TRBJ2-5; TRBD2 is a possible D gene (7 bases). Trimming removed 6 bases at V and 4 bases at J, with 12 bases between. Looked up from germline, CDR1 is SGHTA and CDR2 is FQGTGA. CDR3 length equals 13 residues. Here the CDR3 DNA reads TGTGCCAGCAGTAGGGGGGGAGGAGAGACCCAGTACTTC. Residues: CASSRGGGETQYF.

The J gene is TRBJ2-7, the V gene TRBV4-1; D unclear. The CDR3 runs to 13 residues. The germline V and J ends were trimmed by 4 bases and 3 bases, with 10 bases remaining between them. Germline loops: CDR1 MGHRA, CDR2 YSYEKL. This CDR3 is CASSPQPVYEQYF. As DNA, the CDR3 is TGCGCCAGCAGCCCCCAGCCCGTCTACGAGCAGTACTTC.

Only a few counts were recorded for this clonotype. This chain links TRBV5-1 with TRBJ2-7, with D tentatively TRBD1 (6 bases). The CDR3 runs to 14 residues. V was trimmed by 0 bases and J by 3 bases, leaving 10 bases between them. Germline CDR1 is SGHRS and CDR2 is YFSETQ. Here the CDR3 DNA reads TGCGCCAGCAGCTTGGCCCGGACAGACTACGAGCAGTACTTC. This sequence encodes CASSLARTDYEQYF.

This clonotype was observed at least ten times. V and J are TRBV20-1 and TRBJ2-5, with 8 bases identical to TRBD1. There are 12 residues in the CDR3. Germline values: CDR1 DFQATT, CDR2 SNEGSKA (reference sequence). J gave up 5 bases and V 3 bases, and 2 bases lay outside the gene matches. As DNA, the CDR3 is TGCAGTGCTAGTAACAGGGGGGAGACCCAGTACTTC. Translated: CSASNRGETQYF.

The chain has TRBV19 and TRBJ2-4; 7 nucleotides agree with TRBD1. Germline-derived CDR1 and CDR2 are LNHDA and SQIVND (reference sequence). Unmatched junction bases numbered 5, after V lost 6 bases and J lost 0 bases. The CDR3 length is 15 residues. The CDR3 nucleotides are TGTGCCAGTAGGGGACAGTTTCTAGCCAAAAACATTCAGTACTTC. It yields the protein CASRGQFLAKNIQYF.

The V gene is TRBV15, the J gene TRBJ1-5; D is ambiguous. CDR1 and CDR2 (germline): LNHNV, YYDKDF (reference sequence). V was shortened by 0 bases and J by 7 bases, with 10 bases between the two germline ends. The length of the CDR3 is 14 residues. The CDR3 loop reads CATSREKGPQPQHF. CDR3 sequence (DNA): TGTGCCACCAGCAGAGAAAAGGGCCCGCAGCCCCAGCATTTT.

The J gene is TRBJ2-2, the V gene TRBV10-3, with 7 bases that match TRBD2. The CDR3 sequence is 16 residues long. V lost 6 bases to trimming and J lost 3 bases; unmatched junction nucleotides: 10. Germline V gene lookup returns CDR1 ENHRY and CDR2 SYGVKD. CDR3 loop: CAISDPGLADTGELFF. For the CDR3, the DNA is TGTGCCATCAGCGACCCTGGGCTAGCGGACACCGGGGAGCTGTTTTTT.

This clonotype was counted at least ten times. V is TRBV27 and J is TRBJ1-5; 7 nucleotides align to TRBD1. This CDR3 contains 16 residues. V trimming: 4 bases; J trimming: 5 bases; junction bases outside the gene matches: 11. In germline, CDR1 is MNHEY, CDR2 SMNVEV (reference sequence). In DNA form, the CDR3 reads TGTGCCAGCAGTTCGCGACAGGGTCCAGGATATCAGCCCCAGCATTTT. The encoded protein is CASSSRQGPGYQPQHF.